This T cell receptor (beta chain) was profiled in a study of cytomegalovirus exposure and HLA in healthy donors (dated by TCRdb to about 2017). Regarding the complete study: In an earlier analysis of under 600 of the donors, 276 Gb of sequence data and just under 120 million unique TCR beta sequences from roughly 180 million T cells were reported. Along with the roughly 700-subject first cohort, a separate validation cohort of over 90 different subjects was used. The study combined high-throughput TCR immunosequencing, statistical association of individual TCRs with disease status, and machine learning to predict cytomegalovirus infection status. Genome-wide SNP genotypes for about 65% of the roughly 700 donors were used in a later genetic analysis, which treated that subset as a discovery cohort. The aim of the study was to test whether cataloging public T cell receptors could identify signatures of past pathogen exposure. Every repertoire in the discovery cohort had been generated on one and the same sequencing platform. Alongside the repertoire data, information on donor age, sex, ethnicity and CMV serostatus was compiled. Typing coverage varied by locus: about 620-630 donors for A, B, C, DRB1 and DQB1; around 560 for DQA1; about 590 for DPA1; roughly 470 for DPB1. A later analysis re-analyzed previously published TCR beta repertoires from approximately 700 donors and added high-resolution HLA genotyping to study TCR occurrence patterns. The later analysis used no new phenotypic data to find candidate immune exposures, relying instead on TCR beta sequences and their occurrence across donors. An early release that covered some 640 HLA-typed donors contained about 290 gigabases of sequencing data and 80 million or so unique TCR sequences. Among 300 to 500 genotyped donors of the cohort, an average of about 240,000 unique TCR beta nucleotide sequences was sequenced per donor, of which about 18% were non-productive. Of the 300 to 500 genotyped donors, 65% to 90% were placed in the genetic ancestry cluster associated with self-reported Caucasian donors. In an earlier analysis of about 590 of the donors, high-throughput TCR beta sequencing was used to judge whether each TCR beta V gene segment behaved as functional or pseudogenic. Because of strong linkage in the cohort, roughly 5 DR-DQ haplotypes were treated as single units for association and clustering. HLA typing included class I and class II loci at four-digit resolution. The T cell repertoires of some 670 subjects were profiled by immunosequencing and related to cytomegalovirus serostatus.

As concerns this clone: Its specific antigen is unknown. Per-base qualities were not stored, and no clone one base away is much larger.

The CDR3 sequence holds 15 residues, the cysteine and phenylalanine included. The CDR3 DNA has 45 bases and is translated from base 1. V loses 2 bases of germline sequence and J loses 0 bases, and the interval between the two ends is 9 bases. The germline V gene provides CDR1 SGDLS and CDR2 YYNGEE. The library was obtained by the immunoSEQ multiplex PCR assay. A mixture of 60 forward primers for TCR Vbeta segments and 13 reverse primers for TCR Jbeta segments was used in the multiplex PCR. Amplification of the CDR3 region of rearranged TCR beta genes was performed with a multiplex PCR assay on genomic DNA. Amplified TCR beta libraries were sequenced as 87-base-pair reads on the Illumina HiSeq System. As for the original processing: A later analysis tallied around 82 million unique TCR beta chains across the approximately 670 repertoires, and approximately 9.9 million of those chains were shared by two or more donors. To remove PCR and sequencing errors, raw reads were error-corrected and collapsed into unique sequences using a nearest-neighbor algorithm that merged closely related sequences. Alignment of CDR3 sequences to IMGT reference sequences was used to assign V, D and J gene segments. For a sequence to be retained, a match of at least six nucleotides to both a V gene segment and a J gene segment was required. A rearrangement was called productive if the CDR3 had no stop codons and remained in frame with V and J, and every other rearrangement was called non-productive. CDR3 was defined by IMGT convention, running from the second conserved V-encoded cysteine to the conserved J-encoded phenylalanine. The earlier analysis of about 530 of the donors excluded any sequence lacking an unambiguous match to a single V gene segment. In an earlier analysis of roughly 600 of the donors, a V segment was called functional when productive rearrangements were above 56.7%, and segregating when the standard deviation between donors exceeded 5%. A statistical classification framework was built for diagnosing cytomegalovirus status from the catalog of TCR beta chain sequences. A later analysis assigned V and J genes by comparing TCR nucleotide sequences with IMGT/GENE-DB human TR gene sequences. In a later analysis, CDR3 sequences and most-parsimonious VDJ recombination scenarios were assigned using the TCRdist pipeline. In a later analysis, each TCR beta chain was defined by its CDR3 amino acid sequence together with its V-gene family, and reads without a unique V-gene family were excluded. A later analysis removed roughly 590 highly shared, low-generation-probability nucleotide sequences to deal with suspected cross-contamination and a sequencing artifact. For each public chain, a later analysis derived a clonal expansion index from normalized ranks of inferred template counts within each repertoire. Generation probabilities in a later analysis came from a VDJ recombination model fitted to out-of-frame rearrangements, and those results were checked against IGoR. Hypergeometric tests were used in a later analysis to score TCR-TCR, TCR-HLA and TCR-CMV co-occurrence, with a repertoire-size bias correction applied to the TCR pairs. In a later analysis, false discovery rates were estimated by permuting HLA or CMV assignments 20 times. A later analysis grouped co-occurring TCRs with DBSCAN, adding TCRdist sequence similarity when clustering within HLA-allele-positive subsets. Repertoires with fewer than 30,000 or more than 120,000 public chains were left out of co-occurrence clustering, as were about 5 repertoires with anomalous nucleotide sharing. The table comes from immuneACCESS by way of TCRdb, which keeps in-frame sequences with V and J called. Part of the clones is missing from these tables; in studies checked, under half for an unresolved V gene and the rest for unknown reasons. D and trimming were read from the DNA, whereas the V and J calls and clone size are those reported in that table. The sample table contains 97,000 or so clones; only one count was recorded for roughly three quarters of them. The top ten clones comprise 8.5% to 10% of the sample.

Paper-wide results and their limitations: A total of 150 to 200 TCR beta chains were listed by the study as associated with cytomegalovirus. In a later analysis, several top co-occurrence clusters were reported to appear linked to parvovirus B19, influenza, CMV and Epstein-Barr virus. A later analysis found that HLA-associated TCR beta chains were more clonally expanded and had lower generation probabilities than equally common non-associated chains. The sequencing pipeline was judged likely to have produced a cluster of highly shared sequence variants as a technical artifact. Cytomegalovirus status was reported to be diagnosed by the classifier with high specificity and sensitivity in both the original and validation cohorts. CMV serostatus was the only immune exposure information available for the cohort. Linkage disequilibrium might explain the correlated functional status among segregating V segments, but an unknown experimental factor could not be excluded. The presence/absence analyses assumed that sequencing depth was roughly uniform across donors, and that assumption may not be true. Specific HLA alleles were associated with 15,000 to 20,000 TCR beta sequences at a false discovery rate of 0.05 in a later analysis. Because counts were too low, seventeen rarely observed V segments, including chromosome 9 orphons, were excluded from the earlier analysis of 500 to 700 of the donors. Strong co-occurrence of HLA alleles, especially DR and DQ, made assigning TCR associations to individual alleles difficult. In a later analysis, the rate of TCR association differed among HLA loci, with DRB1 alleles having the most associated TCRs and HLA-C alleles having the fewest. Most CMV-associated TCR beta chains appeared to be HLA-restricted in a later analysis, and the HLA associations seemed to be driven largely by CMV exposure. An earlier analysis of approximately 540 of the donors showed that most TCR beta V segments appeared in productive rearrangements either about 87% or about 30% of the time, which broadly matched IMGT annotations. The 87-base-pair reads could not distinguish some IMGT-functional V segments, including TRBV6-2 and TRBV6-3, so those segments were excluded. This cohort had only TCR beta chains sequenced, and the lack of alpha or paired-chain data limited which features could be detected. A later genetic analysis reported fewer N-insertions in productive TCRs among donors in an Asian-associated ancestry cluster than the approximately 670-donor mean. The authors suggested that the approach could potentially be extended to other disease states and immunological phenotypes. Because some donors lacked HLA typing at each locus, the association tests relied only on the typed subset. Most TCR sequences were seen in very few donors, while some public TCRs were found in many individuals. A further reported finding was that TCR beta sequences accurately predicted the HLA-A and HLA-B alleles for most subjects in the first cohort. In vitro tests confirmed that three of the cytomegalovirus-associated TCR beta chains recognize cytomegalovirus antigens. V-gene and J-gene trimming of TCR beta chains was associated with a missense DCLRE1C variant in a later genetic analysis, and the association was replicated in an independent cohort.

The cohort consisted of 650 to 850 healthy bone marrow donors. At the time of sampling, all cohort members were nominally healthy, though unrecorded immune exposures were likely present. The donor was CMV seropositive and belonged to the group of over 250 seropositive cohort members. Every donor gave a peripheral blood sample, and the peripheral blood mononuclear cells from that sample were used for TCR beta sequencing. The Qiagen DNeasy Blood Extraction Kit was used to extract genomic DNA from the blood cell samples. Here the chain combines TRBV9 and TRBJ1-5; the D gene identity is not certain. The clonotype originates from a male donor in good health and CMV-seropositive. The sample comprised PBMCs. The DNA is TGTGCCAGCAGCGTTCACGGGGATAGCAATCAGCCCCAGCATTTT. This is translated as CASSVHGDSNQPQHF.